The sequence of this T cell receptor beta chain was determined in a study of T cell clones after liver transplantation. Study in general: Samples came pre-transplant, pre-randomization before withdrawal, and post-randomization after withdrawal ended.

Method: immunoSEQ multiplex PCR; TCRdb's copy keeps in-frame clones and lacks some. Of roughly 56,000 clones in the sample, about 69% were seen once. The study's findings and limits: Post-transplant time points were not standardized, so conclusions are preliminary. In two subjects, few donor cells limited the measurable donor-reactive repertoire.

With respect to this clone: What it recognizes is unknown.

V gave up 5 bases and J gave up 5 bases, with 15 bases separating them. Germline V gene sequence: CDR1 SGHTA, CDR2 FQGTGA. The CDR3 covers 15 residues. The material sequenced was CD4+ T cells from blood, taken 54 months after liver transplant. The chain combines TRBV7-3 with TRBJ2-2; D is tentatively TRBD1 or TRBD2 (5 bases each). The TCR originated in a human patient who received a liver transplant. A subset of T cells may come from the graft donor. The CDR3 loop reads CASSAGNAGTGELFF. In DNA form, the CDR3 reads TGTGCCAGCAGCGCAGGGAACGCGGGTACCGGGGAGCTGTTTTTT.